This T cell receptor (beta chain) is from a study of blood T cell repertoires in COVID-19. Overall study context: Sample material is recorded as cDNA or gDNA derived from T cells, B-cell-depleted T cells, or PBMCs.

V lost 7 bases, J lost 8 bases, and 13 bases lay in between. The CDR3 totals 12 residues. Per the authors' pipeline: Estimated nucleated cell counts came from reference gene primer amplification. Profiled with immunoSEQ multiplex PCR; TCRdb holds only in-frame clones, not every one. V and J calls and clone size come straight from that table; D and trimming were deduced from the DNA. Among about 160,000 clones listed, 90% were seen once. Sequencing input: peripheral blood. The clonotype originates from a man between 60 and 70 years old with active or convalescent COVID-19. This chain joins TRBV12-3 or TRBV12-4 and TRBJ2-3; D possibly corresponds to TRBD1 (6 bases). The CDR3 reads CASTPDRITQYF. The CDR3 DNA reads TGTGCCAGCACTCCTGACAGGATTACGCAGTATTTT.